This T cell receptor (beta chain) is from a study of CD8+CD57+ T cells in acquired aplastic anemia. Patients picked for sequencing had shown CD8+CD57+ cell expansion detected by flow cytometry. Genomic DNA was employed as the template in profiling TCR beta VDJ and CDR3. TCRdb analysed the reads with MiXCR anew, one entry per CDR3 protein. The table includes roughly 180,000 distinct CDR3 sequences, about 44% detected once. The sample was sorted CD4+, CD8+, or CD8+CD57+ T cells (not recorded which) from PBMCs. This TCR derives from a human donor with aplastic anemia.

The DNA for the CDR3 is TGTGCCAGTAGTATAGGAGGACAGATTAACACTGAAGCTTTCTTT. This encodes CASSIGGQINTEAFF. The chain carries TRBV19 and TRBJ1-1; TRBD1 is a possible D gene (6 bases). The CDR3 has 15 residues. Looked up from germline, CDR1 is LNHDA and CDR2 is SQIVND (reference sequence). The ends were cut back, 1 base at V and 2 bases at J, with 11 bases in the middle.